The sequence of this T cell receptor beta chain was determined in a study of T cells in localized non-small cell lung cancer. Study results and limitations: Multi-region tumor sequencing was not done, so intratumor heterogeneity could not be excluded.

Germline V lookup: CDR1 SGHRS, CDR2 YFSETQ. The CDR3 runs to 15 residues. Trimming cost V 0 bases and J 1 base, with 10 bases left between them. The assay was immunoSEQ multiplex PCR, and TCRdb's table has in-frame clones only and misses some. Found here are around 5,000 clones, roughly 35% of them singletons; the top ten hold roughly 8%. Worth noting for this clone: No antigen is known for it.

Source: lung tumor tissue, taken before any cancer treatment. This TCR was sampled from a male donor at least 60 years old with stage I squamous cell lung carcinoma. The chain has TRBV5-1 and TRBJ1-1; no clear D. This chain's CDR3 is CASSLARQTNTEAFF. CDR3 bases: TGCGCCAGCAGCTTGGCTAGACAAACGAACACTGAAGCTTTCTTT.